This TCR beta chain was recovered during a study of blood T cell repertoires in COVID-19 (TCRdb year 2020). For context, the study as a whole: The collaborator samples originated in the United States, Italy and Spain and spanned the acute and convalescent phases of COVID-19. The material from the prospective study consisted of cDNA or gDNA derived from T cells, B-cell-depleted T cells, or PBMCs. The dataset comprised deeply sampled blood TCRbeta repertoires from subjects exposed to, actively infected with, or recovered from COVID-19. The repertoires were released in a freely available public database meant as a resource for research on the immune response to SARS-CoV-2. Samples came from the ongoing ImmuneRACE study (first 160 participants) plus 1,254 subjects from 6 global collaborators. Sample metadata almost always included a de-identified subject ID, COVID-19 status, age in years and sex. HLA class I and class II types, where available, came from metadata supplied by the sample provider rather than from assay-based typing. Points the paper makes about the study in general: How much clinical and demographic metadata was included differed by source and by participant, and the metadata was provided uncurated.

This clone showed up just once. Its antigen is unknown. Per-nucleotide qualities are absent, and no much larger clonotype sits a single base away. TCRbeta CDR3 regions were amplified from genomic DNA using the immunoSEQ Assay, a bias-controlled multiplex PCR. As for the authors' bioinformatics: Within the assay, amplification of reference gene primers was used to estimate how many nucleated cells each sample contained. To quantify the absolute abundance of each unique TCRbeta CDR3 rearrangement, sequence reads were collapsed and filtered. Productive Simpson clonality was computed per sample as the square root of Simpson's diversity index over productive rearrangements. TCRdb holds this immuneACCESS table with in-frame rearrangements only. Some clones are missing; in checked studies, unresolved V genes explain under half, and the rest has no known cause. That table is the source of V, J and clone size, and D and trimming were worked out from the DNA. The sample contains 40,000 to 55,000 clones, around 83% of them found a single time. 11% to 15% of the sample rests with the top ten.

For CDR1 and CDR2, the germline V gene (reference sequence) lists DFQATT and SNEGSKA. Trimming removed 3 bases from V and 3 bases from J, leaving 19 bases between the germline ends. There are 16 amino acids in the CDR3, from cysteine to phenylalanine inclusive. CDR3 DNA is the only sequence kept; it has 48 bases, read in frame from the first base. Whole blood was collected in K2EDTA tubes by collaborating institutions according to the institutions' own protocols. Collaborator samples were shipped for TCRbeta analysis as frozen whole blood, isolated PBMCs, or DNA extracted from either sample type. This TCR came from a human donor with acute or convalescent COVID-19. The donor label of this sample is uncertain. The source material was peripheral blood. In this chain, TRBV20-1 is recombined with TRBJ2-3; TRBD2 is a possible D gene, resting on 5 matching bases. The CDR3 amino acid sequence is: CSASGPLVGGTDTQYF. The nucleotides read TGCAGTGCTAGTGGCCCGCTAGTCGGCGGGACAGATACGCAGTATTTT.